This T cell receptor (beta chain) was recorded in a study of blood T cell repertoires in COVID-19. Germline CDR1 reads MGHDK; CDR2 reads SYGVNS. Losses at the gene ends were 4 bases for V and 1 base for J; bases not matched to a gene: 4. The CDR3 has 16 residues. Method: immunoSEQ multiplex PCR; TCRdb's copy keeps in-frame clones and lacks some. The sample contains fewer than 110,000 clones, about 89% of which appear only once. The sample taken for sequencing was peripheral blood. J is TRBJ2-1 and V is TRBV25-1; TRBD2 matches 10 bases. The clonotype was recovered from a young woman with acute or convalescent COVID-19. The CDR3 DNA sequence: TGTGCCAGCAGTGTTAGCGGGAGGAAGTCCTACAATGAGCAGTTCTTC. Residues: CASSVSGRKSYNEQFF.